This is a list of T cell receptor beta chains from one sample in a study of regulatory and conventional T cells in RAG deficiency. The method was immunoSEQ multiplex PCR; TCRdb's version includes in-frame clones alone and lacks a portion of them. The data contain roughly 35,000 clones, about three quarters of them singletons. These same data were also listed under a study on regulatory T cells.

The sequenced material came from CD4+ effector T cells sorted from blood. These receptors all stem from a human donor in good health. Each CDR3 is given with its conserved first and last residue. Each record gives: V gene, D gene, J gene, clone size, CDR3 DNA, CDR3 protein. A D gene is named only where the DNA matches it firmly. Only some rows state a clone size, as once, few, many or a class for expanded clones.

v_gene: TRBV30; d_gene: -; j_gene: TRBJ1-2; abundance: -; CDR3nt: TGTGCCTGGAGTCTCCGCGGGGGGGTTACCTATGGCTACACCTTC; CDR3aa: CAWSLRGGVTYGYTF
v_gene: TRBV10-3; d_gene: -; j_gene: TRBJ1-1; abundance: -; CDR3nt: TGTGCCATCAGTACGGAGGTGAACACTGAAGCTTTCTTT; CDR3aa: CAISTEVNTEAFF
v_gene: TRBV2; d_gene: -; j_gene: TRBJ1-2; abundance: -; CDR3nt: TGTGCCAGCAGTGAGGAGGCAGGGGTTAACTATGGCTACACCTTC; CDR3aa: CASSEEAGVNYGYTF
v_gene: TRBV7-9; d_gene: TRBD1; j_gene: TRBJ2-2; abundance: -; CDR3nt: TGTGCCAGCAGCTCCATGACAGGGGTTACCGGGGAGCTGTTTTTT; CDR3aa: CASSSMTGVTGELFF
v_gene: TRBV11-1; d_gene: TRBD2; j_gene: TRBJ2-3; abundance: -; CDR3nt: TGTGCCAGCAGCGAAGCGGGGGCGAACTCTGGAACAGATACGCAGTATTTT; CDR3aa: CASSEAGANSGTDTQYF
v_gene: TRBV10-3; d_gene: TRBD1; j_gene: TRBJ1-2; abundance: -; CDR3nt: TGTGCCATCAGCCCACACGACAGGGGGCATGGCTACACCTTC; CDR3aa: CAISPHDRGHGYTF
v_gene: TRBV5-1; d_gene: -; j_gene: TRBJ1-1; abundance: -; CDR3nt: TGCGCCAGCAGCTTGGATGAGGGGAGCACTGAAGCTTTCTTT; CDR3aa: CASSLDEGSTEAFF
v_gene: TRBV5-6; d_gene: -; j_gene: TRBJ1-1; abundance: once; CDR3nt: TGTGCCAGCAGCTTGTTGTTAGGGACGGACCGAGGAACTGAAGCTTTCTTT; CDR3aa: CASSLLLGTDRGTEAFF
v_gene: TRBV7-3; d_gene: -; j_gene: TRBJ1-1; abundance: -; CDR3nt: TGTGCCAGCAGCTTAGAGGCGGGGTGGGGAGTAGCTTTCTTT; CDR3aa: CASSLEAGWGVAFF
v_gene: TRBV2; d_gene: -; j_gene: TRBJ1-1; abundance: -; CDR3nt: TGTGCCAGCCGGGGGTGGGCACGAACCATGAACACTGAAGCTTTCTTT; CDR3aa: CASRGWARTMNTEAFF
v_gene: TRBV28; d_gene: TRBD1; j_gene: TRBJ1-2; abundance: few; CDR3nt: TGTGCCAGCAGTAACGACAGGGCCTATGGCTACACCTTC; CDR3aa: CASSNDRAYGYTF
v_gene: TRBV5-1; d_gene: -; j_gene: TRBJ1-5; abundance: -; CDR3nt: TGCGCCAGCAGCTTGGGGCCAAATAGCAATCAGCCCCAACATTTT; CDR3aa: CASSLGPNSNQPQHF
v_gene: TRBV4-2; d_gene: -; j_gene: TRBJ2-1; abundance: -; CDR3nt: TGTGCCAGCAGCCAAGGGTCTGGGGACTCTTCCTACAATGAGCAGTTCTTC; CDR3aa: CASSQGSGDSSYNEQFF
v_gene: TRBV7-3; d_gene: -; j_gene: TRBJ2-2; abundance: few; CDR3nt: TGTGCCAGCAGCTTTCAACCAGGGGCGGACGGGGAGCTGTTTTTT; CDR3aa: CASSFQPGADGELFF
v_gene: TRBV2; d_gene: -; j_gene: TRBJ2-3; abundance: -; CDR3nt: TGTGCCAGCAGTGAAGCGCTCGTGGTTAATAGTCGCACAGATACGCAGTATTTT; CDR3aa: CASSEALVVNSRTDTQYF
v_gene: TRBV4-1; d_gene: TRBD2; j_gene: TRBJ2-5; abundance: -; CDR3nt: TGCGCCAGCAGCCAAGATGGGACTACAGAGACCCAGTACTTC; CDR3aa: CASSQDGTTETQYF
v_gene: TRBV7-9; d_gene: -; j_gene: TRBJ2-3; abundance: -; CDR3nt: TGTGCCAGCAGCACACGCACGGGATACGACACAGATACGCAGTATTTT; CDR3aa: CASSTRTGYDTDTQYF
v_gene: TRBV28; d_gene: -; j_gene: TRBJ1-4; abundance: -; CDR3nt: TGTGCCAGCAGTCCCGCAGGTTCGGTGACTAATGAAAAACTGTTTTTT; CDR3aa: CASSPAGSVTNEKLFF
v_gene: TRBV5-1; d_gene: TRBD1; j_gene: TRBJ2-7; abundance: -; CDR3nt: TGCGCCAGCAGCTTGGTGACAGGGGGCGCGTACGAGCAGTACTTC; CDR3aa: CASSLVTGGAYEQYF
v_gene: TRBV6-5; d_gene: -; j_gene: TRBJ1-5; abundance: -; CDR3nt: TGTGCCAGCAGTTACTCTGGGGATAGCAATCAGCCCCAGCATTTT; CDR3aa: CASSYSGDSNQPQHF
v_gene: TRBV2; d_gene: -; j_gene: TRBJ1-1; abundance: -; CDR3nt: TGTGCCAGCAGTGAAGCGCTTCGGGTCGGAAGGGGAACTGAAGCTTTCTTT; CDR3aa: CASSEALRVGRGTEAFF
v_gene: TRBV5-4; d_gene: TRBD1; j_gene: TRBJ2-7; abundance: once; CDR3nt: TGTGCCAGCAGCTTGTTCGGGACAGGGGACGAGCAGTACTTC; CDR3aa: CASSLFGTGDEQYF
v_gene: TRBV19; d_gene: -; j_gene: TRBJ1-1; abundance: -; CDR3nt: TGTGCCAGTAGTATAGCGGGTCAGCAAGCTTTCTTT; CDR3aa: CASSIAGQQAFF
v_gene: TRBV4-2; d_gene: TRBD2; j_gene: TRBJ2-7; abundance: -; CDR3nt: TGTGCCAGCAGCCAAGATGGAGTAGCGGGGGAGTACGAGCAGTACTTC; CDR3aa: CASSQDGVAGEYEQYF
v_gene: TRBV7-3; d_gene: TRBD2; j_gene: TRBJ2-7; abundance: -; CDR3nt: TGTGCCAGCAGCCTCACTAGCGGGGGGGTCTACGAGCAGTACTTC; CDR3aa: CASSLTSGGVYEQYF
v_gene: TRBV9; d_gene: TRBD1; j_gene: TRBJ1-1; abundance: -; CDR3nt: TGTGCCAGCAGCCCAGGACAGGGGGCGTTCACTGAAGCTTTCTTT; CDR3aa: CASSPGQGAFTEAFF
v_gene: TRBV7-9; d_gene: TRBD1; j_gene: TRBJ2-1; abundance: -; CDR3nt: TGTGCCAGCAGCCCGGGACAGGGGGCGATCAATGAGCAGTTCTTC; CDR3aa: CASSPGQGAINEQFF
v_gene: TRBV7-8; d_gene: -; j_gene: TRBJ1-5; abundance: few; CDR3nt: TGTGCCAGCAGCTTAGGGTCCTCCCGTAGCAATCAGCCCCAGCATTTT; CDR3aa: CASSLGSSRSNQPQHF
v_gene: TRBV30; d_gene: -; j_gene: TRBJ1-3; abundance: -; CDR3nt: TGTGCCTGGAGTGGAGGATATTCAGGGTTCGGAAACACCATATATTTT; CDR3aa: CAWSGGYSGFGNTIYF
v_gene: TRBV12-5; d_gene: -; j_gene: TRBJ1-5; abundance: -; CDR3nt: TGTGCTAGTGGTTTGGTACCCGGACAGCTTAATCAGCCCCAGCATTTT; CDR3aa: CASGLVPGQLNQPQHF
v_gene: TRBV4-2; d_gene: -; j_gene: TRBJ1-1; abundance: -; CDR3nt: TGTGCCAGCAGCCAAGGGAAGGGTAGGGACACTGAAGCTTTCTTT; CDR3aa: CASSQGKGRDTEAFF
v_gene: TRBV18; d_gene: TRBD1; j_gene: TRBJ1-1; abundance: -; CDR3nt: TGTGCCAGCTCCGCCCGCAGGGGGTTGGACACTGAAGCTTTCTTT; CDR3aa: CASSARRGLDTEAFF
v_gene: TRBV9; d_gene: TRBD1; j_gene: TRBJ2-1; abundance: -; CDR3nt: TGTGCCAGCAGCGTAGCTTCAGGGGGTTTCTCAGTCAATGAGCAGTTCTTC; CDR3aa: CASSVASGGFSVNEQFF
v_gene: TRBV25-1; d_gene: -; j_gene: TRBJ2-1; abundance: -; CDR3nt: TGTGCCAGCAGTGAGGGTCTCGATGAGCAGTTCTTC; CDR3aa: CASSEGLDEQFF
v_gene: TRBV18; d_gene: -; j_gene: TRBJ1-1; abundance: once; CDR3nt: TGTGCCAGCTCACCACAGGATTTTGCGGAAGCTTTCTTT; CDR3aa: CASSPQDFAEAFF
v_gene: TRBV28; d_gene: -; j_gene: TRBJ1-2; abundance: -; CDR3nt: TGTGCCAGCAGTTCTCCACAGGGCGGTGGCTACACCTTC; CDR3aa: CASSSPQGGGYTF
v_gene: TRBV5-1; d_gene: TRBD2; j_gene: TRBJ2-3; abundance: -; CDR3nt: TGCGCCAGCAGCTCACTAGCGGGAAGCACAGATACGCAGTATTTT; CDR3aa: CASSSLAGSTDTQYF
v_gene: TRBV28; d_gene: -; j_gene: TRBJ1-5; abundance: -; CDR3nt: TGTGCCAGCAGCCTCGAGGGGCAGAAGCCCCAGCATTTT; CDR3aa: CASSLEGQKPQHF
v_gene: TRBV5-6; d_gene: -; j_gene: TRBJ2-3; abundance: -; CDR3nt: TGTGCCAGCAGCTTGAGGCGGGGAAGGGATACGCAGTATTTT; CDR3aa: CASSLRRGRDTQYF
v_gene: TRBV6-4; d_gene: TRBD1; j_gene: TRBJ1-3; abundance: -; CDR3nt: TGTGCCAGCAGTGGCCCCGGACAGGGGGCGGTTGGAAACACCATATATTTT; CDR3aa: CASSGPGQGAVGNTIYF
v_gene: TRBV18; d_gene: -; j_gene: TRBJ2-5; abundance: -; CDR3nt: TGTGCCATCTACCTCAGGGGACAACCCGGGGGAGAGACCCAGTACTTC; CDR3aa: CAIYLRGQPGGETQYF
v_gene: TRBV19; d_gene: TRBD1; j_gene: TRBJ2-6; abundance: -; CDR3nt: TGTGCCAGTACCTCGGGACAGGGGGCCTTTGGGGCCAACGTCCTGACTTTC; CDR3aa: CASTSGQGAFGANVLTF
v_gene: TRBV11-3; d_gene: -; j_gene: TRBJ2-3; abundance: -; CDR3nt: TGTGCCAGCAGCTTAGGGGGGGCTAGCACAGATACGCAGTATTTT; CDR3aa: CASSLGGASTDTQYF
v_gene: TRBV27; d_gene: TRBD1; j_gene: TRBJ2-2; abundance: -; CDR3nt: TGTGCCAGCAGTACTCACAGGGGAGGGGAGCTGTTTTTT; CDR3aa: CASSTHRGGELFF
v_gene: TRBV18; d_gene: -; j_gene: TRBJ2-2; abundance: -; CDR3nt: TGTGCCCAGGCGACCGACCCAGGCCGGGAGCTGTTTTTT; CDR3aa: CAQATDPGRELFF
v_gene: TRBV7-2; d_gene: -; j_gene: TRBJ1-1; abundance: -; CDR3nt: TGTGCCAGCAGCTTAGTATCGGGGAACACTGAAGCTTTCTTT; CDR3aa: CASSLVSGNTEAFF
v_gene: TRBV18; d_gene: -; j_gene: TRBJ1-2; abundance: -; CDR3nt: TGTGCCAGCTCATCTTCAAGGGCCCAAGGGAACTATGGCTACACCTTC; CDR3aa: CASSSSRAQGNYGYTF
v_gene: TRBV6-5; d_gene: -; j_gene: TRBJ1-6; abundance: -; CDR3nt: TGTGCCAGCAGTTATGCCGGCCGTTCACCCCTCCACTTT; CDR3aa: CASSYAGRSPLHF
v_gene: TRBV30; d_gene: -; j_gene: TRBJ1-2; abundance: -; CDR3nt: TGTGCCTGGAGCGCGGGCTCCTATGGCTACACCTTC; CDR3aa: CAWSAGSYGYTF
v_gene: TRBV28; d_gene: -; j_gene: TRBJ1-2; abundance: few; CDR3nt: TGTGCCAGCAGTTCACCTAGGACGGACTATGGCTACACCTTC; CDR3aa: CASSSPRTDYGYTF
v_gene: TRBV7-2; d_gene: -; j_gene: TRBJ1-3; abundance: -; CDR3nt: TGTGCCAGCAGCCCTGGGACTGTCTTCTCTGGAAACACCATATATTTT; CDR3aa: CASSPGTVFSGNTIYF
v_gene: TRBV2; d_gene: -; j_gene: TRBJ1-5; abundance: few; CDR3nt: TGTGCCAGCACTGGGCAGTATAGCAATCAGCCCCAGCATTTT; CDR3aa: CASTGQYSNQPQHF
v_gene: TRBV11-3; d_gene: -; j_gene: TRBJ2-1; abundance: -; CDR3nt: TGTGCCAGCAGCTTAGGGGCGGGGCTCTCCTACAATGAGCAGTTCTTC; CDR3aa: CASSLGAGLSYNEQFF
v_gene: TRBV28; d_gene: -; j_gene: TRBJ2-5; abundance: -; CDR3nt: TGTGCCAGCAGTTCCAGGGGGGGGCCCCAAGAGACCCAGTACTTC; CDR3aa: CASSSRGGPQETQYF
v_gene: TRBV19; d_gene: -; j_gene: TRBJ1-2; abundance: few; CDR3nt: TGTGCCAGTAGTATTCAGGGTCGTGGGGATGGCTACACCTTC; CDR3aa: CASSIQGRGDGYTF
v_gene: TRBV2; d_gene: -; j_gene: TRBJ2-7; abundance: -; CDR3nt: TGTGCCAGCAGTCCGACTCGAGCCGAGCAGTACTTC; CDR3aa: CASSPTRAEQYF
v_gene: TRBV5-1; d_gene: -; j_gene: TRBJ2-2; abundance: -; CDR3nt: TGCGCCAGCAGCTTGGTAGGCGGCCCGGTGGAGCTGTTTTTT; CDR3aa: CASSLVGGPVELFF
v_gene: TRBV7-2; d_gene: TRBD2; j_gene: TRBJ2-7; abundance: few; CDR3nt: TGTGCCAGCAGCCCCCGGACTAGCGGTTCCTACGAGCAGTACTTC; CDR3aa: CASSPRTSGSYEQYF
v_gene: TRBV30; d_gene: TRBD2; j_gene: TRBJ2-7; abundance: once; CDR3nt: TGTGCCTGGAGTAGGTTAGGGACTAGCGGAACCTACGAGCAGTACTTC; CDR3aa: CAWSRLGTSGTYEQYF
v_gene: TRBV27; d_gene: -; j_gene: TRBJ2-3; abundance: -; CDR3nt: TGTGCCAGCAGTTTAATGCCGGCAACAGATACGCAGTATTTT; CDR3aa: CASSLMPATDTQYF